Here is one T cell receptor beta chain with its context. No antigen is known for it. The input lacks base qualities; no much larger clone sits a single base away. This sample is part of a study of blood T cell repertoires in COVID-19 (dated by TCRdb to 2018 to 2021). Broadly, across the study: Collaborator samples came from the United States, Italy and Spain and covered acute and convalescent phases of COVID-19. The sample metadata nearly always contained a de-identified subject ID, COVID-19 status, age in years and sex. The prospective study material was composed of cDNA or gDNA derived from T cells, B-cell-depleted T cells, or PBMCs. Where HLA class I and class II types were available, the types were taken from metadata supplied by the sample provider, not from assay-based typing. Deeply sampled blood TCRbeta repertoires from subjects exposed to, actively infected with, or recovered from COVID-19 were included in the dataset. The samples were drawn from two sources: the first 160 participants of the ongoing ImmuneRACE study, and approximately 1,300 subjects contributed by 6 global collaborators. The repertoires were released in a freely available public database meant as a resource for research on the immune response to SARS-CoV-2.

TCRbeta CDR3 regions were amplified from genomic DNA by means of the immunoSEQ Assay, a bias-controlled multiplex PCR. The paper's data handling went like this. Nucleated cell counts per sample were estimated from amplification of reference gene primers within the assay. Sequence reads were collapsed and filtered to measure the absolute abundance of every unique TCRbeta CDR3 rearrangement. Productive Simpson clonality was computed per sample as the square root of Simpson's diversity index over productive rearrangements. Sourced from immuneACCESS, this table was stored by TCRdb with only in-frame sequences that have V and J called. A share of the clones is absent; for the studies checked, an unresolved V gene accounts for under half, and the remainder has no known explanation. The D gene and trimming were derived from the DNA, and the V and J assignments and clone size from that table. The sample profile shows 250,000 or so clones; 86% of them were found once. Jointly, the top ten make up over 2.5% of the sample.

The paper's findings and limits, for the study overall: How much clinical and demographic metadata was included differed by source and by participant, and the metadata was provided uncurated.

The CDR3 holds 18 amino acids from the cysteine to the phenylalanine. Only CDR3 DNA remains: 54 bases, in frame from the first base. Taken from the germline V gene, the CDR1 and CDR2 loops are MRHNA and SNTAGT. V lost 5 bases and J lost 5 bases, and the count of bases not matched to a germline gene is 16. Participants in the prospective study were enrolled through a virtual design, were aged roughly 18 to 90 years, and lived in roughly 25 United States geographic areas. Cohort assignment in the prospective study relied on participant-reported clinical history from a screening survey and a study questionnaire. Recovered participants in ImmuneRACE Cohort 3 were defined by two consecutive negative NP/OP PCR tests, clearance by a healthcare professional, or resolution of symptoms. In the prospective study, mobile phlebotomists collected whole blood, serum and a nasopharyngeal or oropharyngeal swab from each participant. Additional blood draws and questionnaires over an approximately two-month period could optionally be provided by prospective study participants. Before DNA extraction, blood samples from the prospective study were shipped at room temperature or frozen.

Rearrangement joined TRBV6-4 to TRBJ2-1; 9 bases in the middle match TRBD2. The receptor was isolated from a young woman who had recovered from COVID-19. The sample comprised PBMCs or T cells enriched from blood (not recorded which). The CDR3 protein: CASSRLAVKTPGNNEQFF. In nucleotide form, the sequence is TGTGCCAGCAGTCGACTAGCGGTGAAGACCCCGGGAAACAATGAGCAGTTCTTC.